This TCR beta chain was sequenced during a study of shared clonotypes between healthy human individuals. The CDR3 totals 15 residues. Germline assignment: CDR1 SGHTA and CDR2 FQGNSA. The ends were cut back, 5 bases at V and 3 bases at J, with 15 bases in the middle. The table came from immunoSEQ multiplex PCR; TCRdb's copy has only in-frame clones and leaves some out. The sample has around 2.1 million clones; approximately 94% are singletons. CD45RO-negative cells were positively selected for CCR7, leaving out terminally differentiated effector memory CD45RA+ cells. The clonotype comes from a man aged 18 to 35 in good health. Some clones in this sample may be carry-over from other donors' samples. The material sequenced was naive CD8+ T cells from PBMCs. This sequence joins TRBV7-2 and TRBJ2-3; D tentatively reads TRBD1 or TRBD2 (5 bases each). As DNA, the CDR3 is TGTGCCAGCAGCCTTGAGAGGGGCTTAACAGATACGCAGTATTTT. It yields the protein CASSLERGLTDTQYF.